This entry concerns a single T cell receptor (beta chain). The data are from a study of blood T cell repertoires in COVID-19. Sequencing used immunoSEQ multiplex PCR; TCRdb keeps in-frame clones, though not all of them. The repertoire holds 40,000 to 45,000 clones, with roughly nine tenths as singletons. The CDR3 sequence is 13 residues long. Trimming removed 0 bases from V and 14 bases from J, with 14 bases in between. Germline CDR1 and CDR2: MNHNS and SASEGT. The chain combines TRBV6-1 with TRBJ2-4; D possibly corresponds to TRBD2 (5 bases). The origin of this receptor is a human donor in a cohort sampled during active COVID-19. The sample was peripheral blood. This CDR3 is CASSEALQTGKYF. CDR3 nucleotide sequence: TGTGCCAGCAGTGAAGCGCTTCAAACGGGGAAGTACTTC.